The present T cell receptor (beta chain) was sequenced within a study of regulatory T cells in long-lasting Graves disease. Germline V gene sequence: CDR1 DFQATT, CDR2 SNEGSKA (reference sequence). The CDR3 length is 17 residues. V shed 3 bases and J 2 bases; nucleotides not matched to a gene: 12. Notes on the study in general: The small sample size may have reduced accuracy.

Sequencing libraries for TCR beta were prepared with iRepertoire HTBI primers and Arm-PCR of CDR3 regions. MiXCR, applied by TCRdb to the multiplex PCR reads, yields one record per CDR3 protein. The data hold under 800,000 distinct CDR3 sequences, with 16% observed a single time. Comments on this clonotype: Its target is not known.

Time point in this sample: newly diagnosed GD, antithyroid drugs for less than 3 months. PBMC RNA served as the TCR library source. These records were also assigned to another study, of T cells in Graves' hyperthyroidism and ophthalmopathy. That source adds: A patient was excluded if there was uncontrolled infection, other autoimmune disease, pregnancy or lactation. Diagnoses rested on clinical symptoms, serum thyroxine and TRAb, thyroid ultrasound and orbital computed tomography. Ophthalmopathy, as predicted by the model, came a median about seven months after the prediction.

The specimen was peripheral blood mononuclear cells (PBMCs), collected at new diagnosis, from a patient treated with antithyroid drugs. The receptor was derived from a woman younger than 45 with Graves disease. This chain links TRBV20-1 with TRBJ1-5; 8 positions agree with TRBD1. In DNA, the CDR3 is TGCAGTGCTAGTAAAGGGGGCAGGGGGCAAGGCAATCAGCCCCAGCATTTT. Residues: CSASKGGRGQGNQPQHF.